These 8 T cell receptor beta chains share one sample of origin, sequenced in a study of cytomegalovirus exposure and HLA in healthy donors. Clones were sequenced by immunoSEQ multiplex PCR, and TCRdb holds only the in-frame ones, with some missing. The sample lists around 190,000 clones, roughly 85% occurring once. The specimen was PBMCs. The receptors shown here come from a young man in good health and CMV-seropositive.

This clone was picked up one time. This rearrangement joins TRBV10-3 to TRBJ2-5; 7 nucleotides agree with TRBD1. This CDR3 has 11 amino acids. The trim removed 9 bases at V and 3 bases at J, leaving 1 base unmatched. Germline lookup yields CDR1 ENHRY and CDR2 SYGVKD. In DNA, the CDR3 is TGTGCCATAGGGACAGAAGAGACCCAGTACTTC. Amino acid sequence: CAIGTEETQYF.

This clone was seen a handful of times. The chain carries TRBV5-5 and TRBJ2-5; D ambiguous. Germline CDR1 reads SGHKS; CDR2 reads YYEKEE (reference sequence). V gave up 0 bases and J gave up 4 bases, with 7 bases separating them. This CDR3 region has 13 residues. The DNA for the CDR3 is TGTGCCAGCAGCTTGGCCCCCAGAGAGACCCAGTACTTC. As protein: CASSLAPRETQYF.

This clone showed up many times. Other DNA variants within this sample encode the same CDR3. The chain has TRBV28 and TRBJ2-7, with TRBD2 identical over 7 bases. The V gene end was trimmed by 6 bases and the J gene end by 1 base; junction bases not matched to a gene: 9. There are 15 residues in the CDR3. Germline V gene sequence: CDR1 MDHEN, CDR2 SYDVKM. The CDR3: CASSRTSLGSYEQYF. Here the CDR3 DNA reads TGTGCCAGCAGCCGGACTAGTTTAGGGTCCTACGAGCAGTACTTC.

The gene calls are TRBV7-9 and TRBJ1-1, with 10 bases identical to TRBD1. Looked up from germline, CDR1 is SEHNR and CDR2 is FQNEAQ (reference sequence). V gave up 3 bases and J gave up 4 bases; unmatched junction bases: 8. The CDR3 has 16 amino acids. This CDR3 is CASSLVGTGEGTEAFF. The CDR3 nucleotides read TGTGCCAGCAGCTTGGTTGGGACAGGGGAGGGCACTGAAGCTTTCTTT.

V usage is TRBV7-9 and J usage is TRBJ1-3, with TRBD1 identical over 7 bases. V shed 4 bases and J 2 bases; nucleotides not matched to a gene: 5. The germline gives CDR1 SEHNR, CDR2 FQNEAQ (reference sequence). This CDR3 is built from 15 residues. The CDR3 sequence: CASSSTTGAGNTIYF. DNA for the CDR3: TGTGCCAGCAGCTCGACCACAGGGGCTGGAAACACCATATATTTT.

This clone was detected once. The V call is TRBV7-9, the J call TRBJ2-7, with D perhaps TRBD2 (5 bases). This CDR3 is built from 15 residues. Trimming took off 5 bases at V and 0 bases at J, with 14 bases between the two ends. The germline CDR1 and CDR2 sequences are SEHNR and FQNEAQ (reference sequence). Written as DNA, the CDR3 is TGTGCCAGCAGCCCAGAGGGTTCCCTCTCCTACGAGCAGTACTTC. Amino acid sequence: CASSPEGSLSYEQYF.

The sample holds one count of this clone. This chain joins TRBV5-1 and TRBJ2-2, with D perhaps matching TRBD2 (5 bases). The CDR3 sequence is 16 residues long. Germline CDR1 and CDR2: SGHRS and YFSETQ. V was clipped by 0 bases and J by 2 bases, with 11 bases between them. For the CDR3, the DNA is TGCGCCAGCAGCTTGGGGTCGGACTTTAACACCGGGGAGCTGTTTTTT. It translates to CASSLGSDFNTGELFF.

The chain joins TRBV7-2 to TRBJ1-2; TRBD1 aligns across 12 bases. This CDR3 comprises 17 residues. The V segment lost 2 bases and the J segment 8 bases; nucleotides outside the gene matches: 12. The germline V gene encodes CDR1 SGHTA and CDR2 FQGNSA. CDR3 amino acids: CASSLSGQGAWVEGYTF. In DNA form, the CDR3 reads TGTGCCAGCAGCTTATCGGGACAGGGGGCTTGGGTAGAAGGCTACACCTTC. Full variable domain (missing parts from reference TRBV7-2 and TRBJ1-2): GAGVSQSPSNKVTEKGKDVELRCDPISGHTALYWYRQSLGQGLEFLIYFQGNSAPDKSGLPSDRFSAERTGGSVSTLTIQRTQQEDSAVYLCASSLSGQGAWVEGYTFGSGTRLTVV.